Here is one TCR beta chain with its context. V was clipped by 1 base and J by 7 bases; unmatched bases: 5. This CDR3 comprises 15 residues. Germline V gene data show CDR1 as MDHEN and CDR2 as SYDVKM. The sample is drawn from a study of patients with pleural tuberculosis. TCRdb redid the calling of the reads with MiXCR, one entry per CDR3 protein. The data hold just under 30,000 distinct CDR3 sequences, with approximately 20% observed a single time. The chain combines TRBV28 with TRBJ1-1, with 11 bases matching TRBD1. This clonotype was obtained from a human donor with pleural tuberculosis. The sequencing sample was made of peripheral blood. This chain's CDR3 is CASSLSWTGGGEAFF. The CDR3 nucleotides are TGTGCCAGCAGTTTATCCTGGACAGGGGGCGGTGAAGCTTTCTTT.